The 20 T cell receptor beta chains below all came from one sample that was sequenced in a study of blood T cell repertoires in COVID-19. Clones were sequenced by immunoSEQ multiplex PCR, and TCRdb holds only the in-frame ones, with some missing. The sample yields tens of thousands of clones, 65% to 85% seen once. Sequenced input: peripheral blood. These TCRs come from a human donor in a cohort sampled during active COVID-19.

This chain connects TRBV2 to TRBJ1-5; no reliable D call. V dropped 7 bases and J dropped 1 base, with 14 bases sitting between them. From germline, CDR1 is SNHLY and CDR2 FYNNEI. The CDR3 length is 15 residues. The CDR3 DNA reads as TGTGCCAGCAAAAGGGAGGTGGGCAGCAATCAGCCCCAGCATTTT. Encoded protein: CASKREVGSNQPQHF.

V usage is TRBV5-1 and J usage is TRBJ2-6; weak D call: TRBD1 (5 bases). V gave up 0 bases and J gave up 4 bases, with 5 bases separating them. Per germline, CDR1 SGHRS and CDR2 YFSETQ. There are 14 residues in the CDR3. CDR3 region: CASSLGTGANVLTF. In nucleotides, the CDR3 is TGCGCCAGCAGCTTGGGGACAGGGGCCAACGTCCTGACTTTC.

V usage is TRBV28 and J usage is TRBJ1-5; perhaps TRBD1 as D (6 bases). CDR1 and CDR2 from the germline V gene are MDHEN and SYDVKM. This CDR3 contains 14 residues. Trimming removed 5 bases from V and 7 bases from J, with 15 bases in between. The CDR3 here is CASSTTGNRQPQHF. Written as DNA, the CDR3 is TGTGCCAGCAGTACGACAGGCAACAGACAGCCCCAGCATTTT.

This CDR3 reads CASSYSFLPLHF. CDR3 bases: TGTGCCAGCAGTTACTCCTTCTTACCCCTCCACTTT. V is TRBV6-2 or TRBV6-3 and J is TRBJ1-6; D is unresolved. In germline, CDR1 is MNHEY, CDR2 SVGEGT. The CDR3 loop spans 12 amino acids. V was shortened by 0 bases and J by 12 bases, with 6 bases between the two germline ends.

This clone was seen only once. The V and J genes are TRBV2 and TRBJ1-1; weak D call: TRBD1 (6 bases). The CDR3 sequence is 12 residues long. From germline, CDR1 is SNHLY and CDR2 FYNNEI. Trimming shortened V by 11 bases and J by 0 bases, and 10 bases separated the two germline ends. The CDR3 loop is CASRGMNTEAFF. CDR3 sequence (DNA): TGTGCCTCCAGGGGCATGAACACTGAAGCTTTCTTT.

The V and J genes are TRBV19 and TRBJ2-5; 9 bases align to TRBD1. Trimming at V came to 4 bases and at J to 4 bases, leaving 10 bases not matched to a gene. The CDR3 spans 16 residues. In germline, CDR1 is LNHDA, CDR2 SQIVND (reference sequence). In nucleotides, the CDR3 is TGTGCCAGTAGTAGGCGGGACAGGGCCTCCGGAGAGACCCAGTACTTC. It codes for CASSRRDRASGETQYF.

CDR3 coding DNA: TGTGCCAGCAGCCTAGCCAAGGGGTACCACGAGCAGTACTTC. Its protein is CASSLAKGYHEQYF. The genes are TRBV11-2 and TRBJ2-7; D possibly uses TRBD1 or TRBD2 (5 bases each). The CDR3 has 14 amino acids. With 5 bases removed from V and 5 bases from J, the gap between germline ends came to 16 bases. Germline V gives CDR1 SGHAT, CDR2 FQNNGV.

The chain recombines TRBV5-1 with TRBJ1-3; a weak D match, TRBD1 (5 bases). Looked up from germline, CDR1 is SGHRS and CDR2 is YFSETQ. Trimming shortened V by 0 bases and J by 4 bases, and 11 bases separated the two germline ends. This CDR3 comprises 15 residues. This CDR3 reads CASSLALGAGNTIYF. The CDR3 coding sequence is TGCGCCAGCAGCTTGGCCCTTGGGGCAGGAAACACCATATATTTT.

The chain joins TRBV7-2 to TRBJ2-3; D possibly corresponds to TRBD2 (5 bases). Germline CDR1 reads SGHTA; CDR2 reads FQGNSA. Trimming stripped 3 bases from V and 4 bases from J, with 20 bases between. The CDR3 has 17 amino acids. DNA of the CDR3: TGTGCCAGCAGCTTCTTATCGGGTGGCGGGCGATCAGATACGCAGTATTTT. Protein: CASSFLSGGGRSDTQYF. The complete variable domain, with remaining parts taken from reference TRBV7-2 and TRBJ2-3, reads GAGVSQSPSNKVTEKGKDVELRCDPISGHTALYWYRQSLGQGLEFLIYFQGNSAPDKSGLPSDRFSAERTGGSVSTLTIQRTQQEDSAVYLCASSFLSGGGRSDTQYFGPGTRLTVL.

The chain carries TRBV7-6 and TRBJ2-7; the D is unclear. Trimming took 3 bases from V and 0 from J, leaving 9 bases between them. The germline V gene encodes CDR1 SGHVS and CDR2 FNYEAQ. The CDR3 length is 14 residues. CDR3 bases: TGTGCCAGCAGCTTGTCACAGAGCTCCTACGAGCAGTACTTC. Translating it yields CASSLSQSSYEQYF.

This chain connects TRBV15 to TRBJ1-5; the match to TRBD1 covers 8 bases. V lost 5 bases and J lost 6; bases outside the gene matches: 6. Germline V gives CDR1 LNHNV, CDR2 YYDKDF (reference sequence). This CDR3 has 14 amino acids. Here the CDR3 DNA reads TGTGCCACCAGCGCCCGGACAGGGTTTCAGCCCCAGCATTTT. Its translation is CATSARTGFQPQHF. The full variable domain, rest sourced from reference TRBV15 and TRBJ1-5, is DAMVIQNPRYQVTQFGKPVTLSCSQTLNHNVMYWYQQKSSQAPKLLFHYYDKDFNNEADTPDNFQSRRPNTSFCFLDIRSPGLGDTAMYLCATSARTGFQPQHFGDGTRLSIL.

The table lists this clone with a few counts. The rearrangement uses TRBV5-4 and TRBJ2-2; TRBD1 is a possible D gene (6 bases). V was clipped by 1 base and J by 5 bases, with 12 bases between them. The CDR3 is 15 amino acids. Germline assignment: CDR1 SGHNT and CDR2 YYREEE (reference sequence). CDR3 coding DNA: TGTGCCAGCAGCTTGACAGGGAAAATAACCGGGGAGCTGTTTTTT. Translation: CASSLTGKITGELFF.

V is TRBV7-9 and J is TRBJ2-3, with TRBD2 as a possible D gene (5 bases). V was cut by 5 bases and J by 13 bases, with 16 bases left in between. Germline V gives CDR1 SEHNR, CDR2 FQNEAQ (reference sequence). This CDR3 has 12 residues. DNA of the CDR3: TGTGCCAGCAGCCCCGGAGGAAACTTGAAGTATTTT. It specifies CASSPGGNLKYF.

This CDR3 is CASSGETGIQETQYF. The CDR3 DNA reads TGTGCCAGCAGCGGGGAGACAGGGATCCAAGAGACCCAGTACTTC. The chain has TRBV5-6 and TRBJ2-5; 7 positions match TRBD1. The germline CDR1 and CDR2 sequences are SGHDT and YYEEEE. This CDR3 is built from 15 residues. Trimming took 4 bases from V and 1 from J; bases not matched to a gene: 7.

The chain employs TRBV7-9 and TRBJ2-5, with unresolved D. CDR3 length: 15 amino acids. In germline, CDR1 is SEHNR, CDR2 FQNEAQ (reference sequence). Trimming removed 1 base from V and 0 bases from J, with 9 bases in between. CDR3 sequence (DNA): TGTGCCAGCAGCTTAGGCCACCGGTACCAAGAGACCCAGTACTTC. It specifies CASSLGHRYQETQYF.

The gene calls are TRBV3-1 (or the pseudogene TRBV3-2) and TRBJ2-7; D possibly corresponds to TRBD2 (6 bases). CDR1 and CDR2 from the germline V gene are LGHDT and YNNKEL (reference sequence). The CDR3 consists of 14 residues. V lost 0 bases and J 0 bases, leaving 6 bases between the germline ends. The CDR3 DNA follows: TGTGCCAGCAGCCAAGAGGGAGGCTCCTACGAGCAGTACTTC. Residues: CASSQEGGSYEQYF.

This clone was seen a single time. This sequence joins TRBV29-1 and TRBJ1-2; no clear D gene. Between the trimmed V and J ends, which lost 7 bases and 2 bases, there was a span of 11 bases. The germline V gene encodes CDR1 SQVTM and CDR2 ANQGSEA. CDR3 length equals 12 residues. CDR3 region: CSAGLDNYGYTF. In nucleotides, the CDR3 is TGCAGCGCTGGACTGGACAACTATGGCTACACCTTC. Combining the CDR3 with reference TRBV29-1 and TRBJ1-2 gives the whole variable domain SAVISQKPSRDICQRGTSLTIQCQVDSQVTMMFWYRQQPGQSLTLIATANQGSEATYESGFVIDKFPISRPNLTFSTLTVSNMSPEDSSIYLCSAGLDNYGYTFGSGTRLTVV.

This chain links TRBV5-4 with TRBJ2-5; 11 bases fit TRBD1. V trimming: 1 base; J trimming: 4 bases; junction bases outside the gene matches: 6. Looked up from germline, CDR1 is SGHNT and CDR2 is YYREEE (reference sequence). This CDR3 region has 16 residues. For the CDR3, the DNA is TGTGCCAGCAGCTTGTGGGTGGGGACAGGGGGAGAGACCCAGTACTTC. As protein: CASSLWVGTGGETQYF.

The rearrangement joins TRBV2 to TRBJ2-5; tentatively, D is TRBD1 (5 bases). This CDR3 is 13 amino acids long. Germline CDR1 SNHLY, CDR2 FYNNEI. V was trimmed by 6 bases and J by 4 bases, leaving 12 bases between them. The CDR3 sequence: CASRADRGETQYF. The CDR3 region has the DNA TGTGCCAGCAGAGCTGACAGAGGAGAGACCCAGTACTTC.

The chain couples TRBV5-5 to TRBJ2-5, with 8 bases lining up with TRBD2. Germline values: CDR1 SGHKS, CDR2 YYEKEE (reference sequence). This CDR3 region has 17 residues. The V gene end was trimmed by 0 bases and the J gene end by 8 bases; junction bases not matched to a gene: 15. The CDR3: CASSLVASEAAGVTQYF. The CDR3 DNA follows: TGTGCCAGCAGCTTGGTCGCTTCGGAGGCAGCGGGAGTAACCCAGTACTTC. Filled out from reference TRBV5-5 and TRBJ2-5, the complete variable domain reads DAGVTQSPTHLIKTRGQQVTLRCSPISGHKSVSWYQQVLGQGPQFIFQYYEKEERGRGNFPDRFSARQFPNYSSELNVNALLLGDSALYLCASSLVASEAAGVTQYFGPGTRLLVL.